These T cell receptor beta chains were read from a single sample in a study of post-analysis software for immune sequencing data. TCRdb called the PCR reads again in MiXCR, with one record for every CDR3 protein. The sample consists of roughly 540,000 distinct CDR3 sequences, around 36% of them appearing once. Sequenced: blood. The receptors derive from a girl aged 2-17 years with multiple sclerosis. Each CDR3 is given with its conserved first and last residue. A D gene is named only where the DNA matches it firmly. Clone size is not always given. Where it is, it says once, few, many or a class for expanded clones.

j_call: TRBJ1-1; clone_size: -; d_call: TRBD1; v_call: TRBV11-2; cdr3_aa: CASTMGQGEAFF; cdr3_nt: TGTGCTAGCACCATGGGACAGGGTGAAGCTTTCTTT
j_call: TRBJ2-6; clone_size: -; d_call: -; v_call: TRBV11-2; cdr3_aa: CASSLLALSANVPTF; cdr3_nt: TGTGCCAGCAGCTTACTTGCCCTCTCGGCCAACGTCCCGACTTTC
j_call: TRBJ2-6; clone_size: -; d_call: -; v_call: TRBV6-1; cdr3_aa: CASREAGMAYSGANVQTF; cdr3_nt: TGTGCCAGCAGAGAAGCAGGGATGGCCTACTCTGGGGCCAACGTCCAGACTTTC
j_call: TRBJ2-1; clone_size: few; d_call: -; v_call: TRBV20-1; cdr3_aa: CSAQLPETSYNEQFF; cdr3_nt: TGCAGTGCTCAGCTTCCAGAGACCTCCTACAATGAGCAGTTCTTC
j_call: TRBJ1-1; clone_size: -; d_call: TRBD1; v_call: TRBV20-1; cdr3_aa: CSAREIRDRGRTEAFF; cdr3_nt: TGCAGTGCTAGAGAAATCCGGGACAGGGGGCGGACTGAAGCTTTCTTT
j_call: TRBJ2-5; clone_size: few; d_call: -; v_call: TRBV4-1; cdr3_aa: CASSQAIRETQYF; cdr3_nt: TGCGCCAGCAGCCAAGCGATCCGGGAGACCCAGTACTTC
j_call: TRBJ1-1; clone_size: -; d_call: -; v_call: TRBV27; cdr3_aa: CASSLAGTSEAFF; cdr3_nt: TGTGCCAGCAGTTTAGCAGGGACTTCTGAAGCTTTCTTT
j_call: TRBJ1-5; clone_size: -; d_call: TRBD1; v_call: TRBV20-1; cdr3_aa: CSASSGGGQPQHF; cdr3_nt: TGCAGTGCTAGTTCAGGGGGTGGTCAGCCCCAGCATTTT
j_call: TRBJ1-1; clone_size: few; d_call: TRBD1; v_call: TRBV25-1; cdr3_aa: CASSGTGVGTEAFF; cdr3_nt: TGTGCCAGCAGTGGAACAGGGGTCGGCACTGAAGCTTTCTTT
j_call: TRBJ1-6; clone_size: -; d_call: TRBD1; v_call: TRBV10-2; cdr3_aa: CASSESGQGDSPLHF; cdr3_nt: TGCGCCAGCAGTGAGAGCGGACAGGGAGATTCACCCCTCCACTTT
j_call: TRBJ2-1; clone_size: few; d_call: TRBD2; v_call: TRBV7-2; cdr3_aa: CASSLSTSSSYNEQFF; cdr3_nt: TGTGCCAGCAGCTTGTCGACTAGCTCGTCCTACAATGAGCAGTTCTTC
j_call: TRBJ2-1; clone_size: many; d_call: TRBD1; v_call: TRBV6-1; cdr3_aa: CASSARQGWDEQFF; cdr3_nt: TGTGCCAGCAGCGCGCGACAGGGTTGGGATGAGCAGTTCTTC
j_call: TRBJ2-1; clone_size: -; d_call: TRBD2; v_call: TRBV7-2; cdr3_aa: CASSFTSGSNEQFF; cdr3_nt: TGTGCCAGCAGCTTCACTAGCGGATCTAATGAGCAGTTCTTC
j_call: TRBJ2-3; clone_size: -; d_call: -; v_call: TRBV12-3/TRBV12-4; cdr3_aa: CASRTLRPDTQYF; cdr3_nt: TGTGCCAGCAGAACCTTGAGGCCAGATACGCAGTATTTT
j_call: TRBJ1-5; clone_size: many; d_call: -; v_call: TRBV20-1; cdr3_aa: CSAGGKGNQPQHF; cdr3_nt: TGCAGTGCTGGGGGGAAGGGCAATCAGCCCCAGCATTTT
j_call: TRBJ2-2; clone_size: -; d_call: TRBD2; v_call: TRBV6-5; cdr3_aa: CASSYSGTSNTGELFF; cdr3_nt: TGTGCCAGCAGTTACTCGGGGACTAGTAACACCGGGGAGCTGTTTTTT
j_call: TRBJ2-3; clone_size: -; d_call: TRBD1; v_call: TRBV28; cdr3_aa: CASSFWAFTRGTGGMDYTDTQYF; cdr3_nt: TGTGCCAGCAGTTTTTGGGCCTTCACCAGGGGGACAGGGGGAATGGATTACACAGATACGCAGTATTTT
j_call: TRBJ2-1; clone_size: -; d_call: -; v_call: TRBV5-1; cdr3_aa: CASSLEADSYNEQFF; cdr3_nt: TGCGCCAGCAGCTTGGAGGCGGACTCCTACAATGAGCAGTTCTTC
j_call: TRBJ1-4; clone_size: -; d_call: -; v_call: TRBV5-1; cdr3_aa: CASSPWTAANEELFF; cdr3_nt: TGCGCCAGCAGCCCCTGGACGGCAGCTAATGAAGAACTGTTTTTT
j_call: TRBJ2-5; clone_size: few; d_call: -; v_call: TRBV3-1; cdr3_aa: CASSQSSSGETQYF; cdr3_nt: TGTGCCAGCAGCCAATCTTCATCCGGGGAGACCCAGTACTTC
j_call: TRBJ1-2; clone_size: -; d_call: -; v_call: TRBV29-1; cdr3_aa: CSVRRGDYGYTF; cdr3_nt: TGCAGCGTCCGAAGAGGGGACTATGGCTACACCTTC
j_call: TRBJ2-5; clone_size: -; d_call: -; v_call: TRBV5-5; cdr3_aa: CASSLRAGTEYF; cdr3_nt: TGTGCCAGCAGCTTGAGAGCGGGGACAGAGTACTTC
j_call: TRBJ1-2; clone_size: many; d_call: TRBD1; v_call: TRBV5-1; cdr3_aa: CASSFGTGDGYTF; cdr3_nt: TGCGCCAGCAGCTTCGGGACAGGGGATGGCTACACCTTC
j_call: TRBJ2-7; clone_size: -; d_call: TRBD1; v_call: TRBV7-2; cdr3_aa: CASSLPGTGWYEQYF; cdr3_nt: TGTGCCAGCAGCTTACCTGGGACAGGGTGGTACGAGCAGTACTTC
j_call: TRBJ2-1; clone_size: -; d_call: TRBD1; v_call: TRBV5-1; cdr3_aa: CASSLPGQGYNEQFF; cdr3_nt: TGCGCCAGCAGCTTACCGGGACAGGGGTACAATGAGCAGTTCTTC
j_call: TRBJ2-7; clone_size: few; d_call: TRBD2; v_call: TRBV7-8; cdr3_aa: CASSYGGVYEQYF; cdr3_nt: TGTGCCAGCAGCTACGGGGGGGTCTACGAGCAGTACTTC
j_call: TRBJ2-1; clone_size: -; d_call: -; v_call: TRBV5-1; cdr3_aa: CASSLWQGSQNEQFF; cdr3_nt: TGCGCCAGCAGCTTGTGGCAGGGGAGTCAAAATGAGCAGTTCTTC
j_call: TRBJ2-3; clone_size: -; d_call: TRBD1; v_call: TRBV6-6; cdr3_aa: CASSYTGQGRSTDTQYF; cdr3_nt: TGTGCCAGCAGTTACACGGGACAGGGGAGAAGCACAGATACGCAGTATTTT
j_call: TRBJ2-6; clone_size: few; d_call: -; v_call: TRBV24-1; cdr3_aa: CATSGIDSGANVLTF; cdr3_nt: TGTGCCACCAGTGGAATAGACTCTGGGGCCAACGTCCTGACTTTC
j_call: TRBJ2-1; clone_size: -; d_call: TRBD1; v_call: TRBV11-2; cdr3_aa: CASSYTGGRSYNEQFF; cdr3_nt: TGTGCCAGCAGCTACACAGGGGGACGTTCCTACAATGAGCAGTTCTTC
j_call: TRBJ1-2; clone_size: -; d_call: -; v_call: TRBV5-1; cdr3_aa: CASSLTAADVNYGYTF; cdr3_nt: TGCGCCAGCAGCTTAACCGCCGCGGATGTAAACTATGGCTACACCTTC
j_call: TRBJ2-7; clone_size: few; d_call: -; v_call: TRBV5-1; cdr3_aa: CASSLVASGRPAYEQYF; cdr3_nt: TGCGCCAGCAGCTTGGTAGCCAGCGGACGGCCAGCCTACGAGCAGTACTTC
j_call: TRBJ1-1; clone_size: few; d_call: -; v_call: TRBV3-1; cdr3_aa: CASSQVQGEAFF; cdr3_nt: TGTGCCAGCAGCCAAGTTCAGGGTGAAGCTTTCTTT
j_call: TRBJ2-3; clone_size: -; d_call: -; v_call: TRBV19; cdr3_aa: CASSTDSIDTQYF; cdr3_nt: TGTGCCAGTAGTACGGACAGCATAGATACGCAGTATTTT
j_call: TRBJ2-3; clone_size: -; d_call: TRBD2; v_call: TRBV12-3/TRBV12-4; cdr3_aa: CASSLALEAGARVDTQYF; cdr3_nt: TGTGCCAGCAGTTTAGCGTTGGAAGCGGGGGCCCGCGTAGATACGCAGTATTTT
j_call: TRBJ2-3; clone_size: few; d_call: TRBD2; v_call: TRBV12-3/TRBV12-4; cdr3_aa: CASSIPQGLAADTQYF; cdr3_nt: TGTGCCAGCAGTATCCCTCAAGGACTAGCAGCAGATACGCAGTATTTT
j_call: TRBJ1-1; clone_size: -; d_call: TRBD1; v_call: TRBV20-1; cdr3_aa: CSARGTGDTEAFF; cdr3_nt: TGCAGTGCTAGAGGGACAGGGGACACTGAAGCTTTCTTT
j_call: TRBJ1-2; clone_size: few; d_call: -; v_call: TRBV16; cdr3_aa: CASSQSGIGYGYTF; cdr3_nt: TGTGCCAGCAGCCAATCTGGGATAGGATATGGCTACACCTTC
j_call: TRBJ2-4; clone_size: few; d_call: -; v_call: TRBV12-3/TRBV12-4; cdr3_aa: CASSFGGNPKNIQYF; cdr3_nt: TGTGCCAGCAGTTTCGGGGGCAACCCCAAAAACATTCAGTACTTC
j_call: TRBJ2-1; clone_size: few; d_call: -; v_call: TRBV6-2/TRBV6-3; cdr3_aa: CASSYTAGGSPDNEQFF; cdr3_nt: TGTGCCAGCAGTTACACCGCGGGTGGTTCCCCTGACAATGAGCAGTTCTTC
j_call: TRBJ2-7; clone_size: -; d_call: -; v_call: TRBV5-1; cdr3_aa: CASSLASGRDVYEQYF; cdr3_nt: TGCGCCAGCAGCTTGGCGTCAGGTCGTGATGTCTACGAGCAGTACTTC
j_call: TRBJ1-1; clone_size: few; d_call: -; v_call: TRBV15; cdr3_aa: CATSRGTATNTEAFF; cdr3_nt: TGTGCCACCAGCAGAGGGACAGCAACGAACACTGAAGCTTTCTTT